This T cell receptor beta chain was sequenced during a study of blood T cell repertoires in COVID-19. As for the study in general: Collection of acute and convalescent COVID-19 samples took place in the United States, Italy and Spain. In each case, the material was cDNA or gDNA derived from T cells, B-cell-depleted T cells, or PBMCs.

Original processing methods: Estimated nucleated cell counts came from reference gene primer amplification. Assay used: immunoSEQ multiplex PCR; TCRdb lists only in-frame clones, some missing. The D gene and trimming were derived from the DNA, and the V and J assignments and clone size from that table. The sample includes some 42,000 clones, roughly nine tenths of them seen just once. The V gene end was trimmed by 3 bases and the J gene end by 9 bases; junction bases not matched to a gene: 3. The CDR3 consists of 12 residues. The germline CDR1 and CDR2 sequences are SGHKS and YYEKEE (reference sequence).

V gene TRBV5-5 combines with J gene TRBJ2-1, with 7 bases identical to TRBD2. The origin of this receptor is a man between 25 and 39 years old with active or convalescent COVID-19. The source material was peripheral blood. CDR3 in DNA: TGTGCCAGCAGCTACCCTAGCGGTGAGCAGTTCTTC. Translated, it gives CASSYPSGEQFF.